This TCR beta chain is from a study of shared clonotypes between healthy human individuals. V shed 10 bases, J shed 4 bases, and the junction held 10 bases outside the gene matches. The germline gives CDR1 MDHEN, CDR2 SYDVKM. The CDR3 has 15 amino acids. The protocol was immunoSEQ multiplex PCR, while the TCRdb copy is restricted to in-frame clones and leaves out a portion. The repertoire has about 2.3 million clones, 80% to 95% of them found once; the top ten carry roughly 0.34%. The chain employs TRBV28 and TRBJ2-3; 11 bases agree with TRBD2. The source is a man younger than 30 in good health. Some clones in this sample may be carry-over from other donors' samples. The sequenced sample was naive CD4+ T cells from PBMCs. Noted subset: CD45RA+ positively selected. The CDR3 loop reads CATQTSGMFADTQYF. In DNA, the CDR3 is TGTGCCACCCAGACTAGCGGGATGTTCGCAGATACGCAGTATTTT. Complete variable domain (other parts from reference TRBV28 and TRBJ2-3): DVKVTQSSRYLVKRTGEKVFLECVQDMDHENMFWYRQDPGLGLRLIYFSYDVKMKEKGDIPEGYSVSREKKERFSLILESASTNQTSMYLCATQTSGMFADTQYFGPGTRLTVL.